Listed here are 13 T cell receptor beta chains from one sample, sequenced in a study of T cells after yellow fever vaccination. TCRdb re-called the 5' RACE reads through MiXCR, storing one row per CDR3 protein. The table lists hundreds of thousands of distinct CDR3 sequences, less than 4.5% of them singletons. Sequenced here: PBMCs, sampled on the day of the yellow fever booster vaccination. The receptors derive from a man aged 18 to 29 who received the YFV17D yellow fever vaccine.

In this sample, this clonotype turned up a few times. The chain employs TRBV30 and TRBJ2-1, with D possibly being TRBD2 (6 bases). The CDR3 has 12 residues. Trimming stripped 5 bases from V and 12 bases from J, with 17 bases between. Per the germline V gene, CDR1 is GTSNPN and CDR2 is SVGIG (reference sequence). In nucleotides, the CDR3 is TGTGCCTGGGTCTTTGGCGTCGGGGGGCAGTTCTTC. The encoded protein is CAWVFGVGGQFF.

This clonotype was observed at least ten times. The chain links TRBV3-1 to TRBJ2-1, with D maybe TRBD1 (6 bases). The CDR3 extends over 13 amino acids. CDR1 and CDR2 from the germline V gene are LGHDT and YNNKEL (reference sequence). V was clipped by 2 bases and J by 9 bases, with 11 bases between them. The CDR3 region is CASSQSTQGEQFF. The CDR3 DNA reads TGTGCCAGCAGCCAAAGTACACAGGGTGAGCAGTTCTTC.

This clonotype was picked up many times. In DNA, the CDR3 is TGCAGTGCTAGAGTTAGCGGGGTTACAGATACGCAGTATTTT. This gives the protein CSARVSGVTDTQYF. The chain carries TRBV20-1 and TRBJ2-3; 8 bases align to TRBD2. J lost 3 bases, V lost 1 base, and 3 bases had no gene match. The germline V gene encodes CDR1 DFQATT and CDR2 SNEGSKA (reference sequence). The CDR3 totals 14 residues.

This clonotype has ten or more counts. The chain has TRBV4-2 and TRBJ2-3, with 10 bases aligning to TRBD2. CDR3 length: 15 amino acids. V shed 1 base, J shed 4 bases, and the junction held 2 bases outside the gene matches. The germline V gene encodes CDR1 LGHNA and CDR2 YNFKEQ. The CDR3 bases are TGTGCCAGCAGCCAAGGGAGCGGGGGGGCAGATACGCAGTATTTT. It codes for CASSQGSGGADTQYF.

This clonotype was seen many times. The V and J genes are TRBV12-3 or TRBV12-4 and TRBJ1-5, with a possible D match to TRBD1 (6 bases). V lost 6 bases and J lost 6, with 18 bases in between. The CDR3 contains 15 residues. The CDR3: CASSDWGAKGQPQHF. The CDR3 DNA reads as TGTGCCAGCAGCGACTGGGGGGCGAAAGGTCAGCCCCAGCATTTT.

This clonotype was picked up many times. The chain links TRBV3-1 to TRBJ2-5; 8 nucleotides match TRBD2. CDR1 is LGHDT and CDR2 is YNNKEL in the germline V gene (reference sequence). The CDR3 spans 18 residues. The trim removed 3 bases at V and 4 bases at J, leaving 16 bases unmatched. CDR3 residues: CASSHLMTGGVSSETQYF. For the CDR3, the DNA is TGTGCCAGCAGCCACCTGATGACGGGGGGGGTCTCGTCAGAGACCCAGTACTTC.

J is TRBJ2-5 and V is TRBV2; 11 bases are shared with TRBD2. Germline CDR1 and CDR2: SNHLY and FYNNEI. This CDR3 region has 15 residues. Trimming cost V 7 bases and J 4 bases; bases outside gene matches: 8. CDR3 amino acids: CASTGALAGAETQYF. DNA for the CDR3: TGTGCCAGCACCGGAGCACTAGCGGGGGCAGAGACCCAGTACTTC.

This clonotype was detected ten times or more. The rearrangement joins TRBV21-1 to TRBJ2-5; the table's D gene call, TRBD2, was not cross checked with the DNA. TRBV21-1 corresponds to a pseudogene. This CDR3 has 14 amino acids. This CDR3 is CASSKGPPPETQYF. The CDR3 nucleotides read TGTGCCAGCAGCAAGGGCCCTCCGCCAGAGACCCAGTACTTC.

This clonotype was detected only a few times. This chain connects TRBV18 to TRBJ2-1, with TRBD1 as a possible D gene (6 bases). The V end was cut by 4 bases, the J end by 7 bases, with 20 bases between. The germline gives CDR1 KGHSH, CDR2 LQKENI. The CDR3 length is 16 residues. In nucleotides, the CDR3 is TGTGCCAGCTCACGAACCGCTGACAGGTCTTGGAATGAGCAGTTCTTC. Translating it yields CASSRTADRSWNEQFF.

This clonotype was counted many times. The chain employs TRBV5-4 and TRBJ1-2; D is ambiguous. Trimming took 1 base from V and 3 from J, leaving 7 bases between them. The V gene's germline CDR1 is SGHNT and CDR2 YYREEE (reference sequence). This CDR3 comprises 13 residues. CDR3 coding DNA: TGTGCCAGCAGCTTGAGGCAGGACTATGGCTACACCTTC. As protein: CASSLRQDYGYTF.

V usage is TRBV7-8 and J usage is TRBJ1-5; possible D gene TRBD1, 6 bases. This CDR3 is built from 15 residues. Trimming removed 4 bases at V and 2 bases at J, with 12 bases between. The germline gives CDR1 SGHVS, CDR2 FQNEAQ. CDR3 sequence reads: CASSSPRGGNQPQHF. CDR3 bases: TGTGCCAGCAGCTCCCCCAGGGGAGGCAATCAGCCCCAGCATTTT.

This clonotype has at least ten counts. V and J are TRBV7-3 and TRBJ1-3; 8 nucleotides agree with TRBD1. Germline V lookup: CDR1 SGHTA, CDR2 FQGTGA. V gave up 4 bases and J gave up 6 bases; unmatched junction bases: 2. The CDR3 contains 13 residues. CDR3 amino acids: CASSSDRENTIYF. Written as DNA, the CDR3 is TGTGCCAGCAGCTCGGACAGGGAAAACACCATATATTTT.

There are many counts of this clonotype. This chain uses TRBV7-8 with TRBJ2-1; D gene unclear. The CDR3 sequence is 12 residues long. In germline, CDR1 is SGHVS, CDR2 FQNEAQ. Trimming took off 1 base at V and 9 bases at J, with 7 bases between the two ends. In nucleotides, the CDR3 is TGTGCCAGCAGCTTAGTTGGAGTTGAGCAGTTCTTC. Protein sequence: CASSLVGVEQFF.